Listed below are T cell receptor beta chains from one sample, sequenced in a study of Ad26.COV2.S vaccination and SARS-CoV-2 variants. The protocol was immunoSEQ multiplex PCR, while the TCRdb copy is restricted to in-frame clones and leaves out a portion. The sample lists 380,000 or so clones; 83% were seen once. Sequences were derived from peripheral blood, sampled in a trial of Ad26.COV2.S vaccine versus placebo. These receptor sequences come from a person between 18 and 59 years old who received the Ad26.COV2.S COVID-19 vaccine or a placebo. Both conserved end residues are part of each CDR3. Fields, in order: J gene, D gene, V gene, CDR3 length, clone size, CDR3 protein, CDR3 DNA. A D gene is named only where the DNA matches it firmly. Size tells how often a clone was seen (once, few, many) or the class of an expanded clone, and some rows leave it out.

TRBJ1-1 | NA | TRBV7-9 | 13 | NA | CASSFWDQQRAFF | TGTGCCAGCAGCTTTTGGGACCAACAGAGGGCTTTCTTT
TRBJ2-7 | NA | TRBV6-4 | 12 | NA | CASSDSGGEQYF | TGTGCCAGCAGTGACTCTGGCGGAGAGCAGTACTTC
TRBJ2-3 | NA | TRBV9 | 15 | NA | CASSVLGFGTDTQYF | TGTGCCAGCAGCGTATTGGGCTTTGGCACAGATACGCAGTATTTT
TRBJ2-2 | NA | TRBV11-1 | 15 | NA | CASTLDRPEVGELFF | TGTGCCAGCACCCTAGACAGGCCGGAGGTCGGGGAGCTGTTTTTT
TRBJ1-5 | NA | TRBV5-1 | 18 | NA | CASSLDPGGSNSNQPQHF | TGCGCCAGCAGCTTGGACCCGGGCGGTTCGAATAGCAATCAGCCCCAGCATTTT
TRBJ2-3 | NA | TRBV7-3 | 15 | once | CASSLIAESTDTQYF | TGTGCCAGCAGCCTAATAGCGGAAAGCACAGATACGCAGTATTTT
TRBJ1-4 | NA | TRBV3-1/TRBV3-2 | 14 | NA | CASRGSGTNEKLFF | TGTGCCAGCAGAGGGAGCGGAACTAATGAAAAACTGTTTTTT
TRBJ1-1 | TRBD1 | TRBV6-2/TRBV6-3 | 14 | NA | CASSYVEGATEAFF | TGTGCCAGCAGTTACGTAGAGGGGGCCACTGAAGCTTTCTTT
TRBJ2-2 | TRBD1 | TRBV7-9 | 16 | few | CASSRGQGFYTGELFF | TGTGCCAGCAGCCGCGGACAGGGGTTTTACACCGGGGAGCTGTTTTTT
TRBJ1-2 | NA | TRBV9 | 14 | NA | CASSVAEGWSGYTF | TGTGCCAGCAGCGTAGCCGAGGGGTGGTCTGGCTACACCTTC
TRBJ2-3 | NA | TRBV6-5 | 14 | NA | CASSFQRGADTQYF | TGTGCCAGCAGTTTTCAACGTGGGGCAGATACGCAGTATTTT
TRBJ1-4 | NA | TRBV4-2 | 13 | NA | CASSQTSDEKLFF | TGTGCCAGCAGCCAAACAAGTGATGAAAAACTGTTTTTT
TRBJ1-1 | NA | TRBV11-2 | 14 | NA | CASSPRDKNTEAFF | TGTGCCAGCAGCCCCCGGGACAAGAACACTGAAGCTTTCTTT
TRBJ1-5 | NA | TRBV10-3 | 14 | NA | CATGGGGVHQPQHF | TGTGCCACCGGTGGAGGGGGAGTTCATCAGCCCCAGCATTTT
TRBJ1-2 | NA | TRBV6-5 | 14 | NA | CASSYFGQNYGYTF | TGTGCCAGCAGTTATTTCGGCCAGAACTATGGCTACACCTTC
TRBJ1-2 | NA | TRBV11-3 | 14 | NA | CASSPTGHYYGYTF | TGTGCCAGCAGCCCGACAGGCCATTACTATGGCTACACCTTC
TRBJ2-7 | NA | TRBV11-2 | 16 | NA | CASSHSSGSSSYEQYF | TGTGCCAGCAGCCATTCAAGCGGGTCCAGCTCCTACGAGCAGTACTTC
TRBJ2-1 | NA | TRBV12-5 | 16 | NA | CASGLLRGPQINEQFF | TGTGCTAGTGGTTTGTTACGGGGTCCCCAAATCAATGAGCAGTTCTTC
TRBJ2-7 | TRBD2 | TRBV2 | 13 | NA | CASKRVVAGVHDF | TGTGCCAGCAAAAGGGTGGTAGCGGGAGTACATGACTTC
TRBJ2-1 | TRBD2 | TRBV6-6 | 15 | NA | CASSNFGAGGGEQFF | TGTGCCAGCAGTAACTTCGGGGCGGGGGGCGGAGAGCAGTTCTTC
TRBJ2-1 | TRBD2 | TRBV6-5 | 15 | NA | CASSATTGTRDEQFF | TGTGCCAGCAGCGCGACGACCGGGACTAGAGATGAGCAGTTCTTC
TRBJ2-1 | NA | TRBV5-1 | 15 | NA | CASSLAQRSYNEQFF | TGCGCCAGCAGCTTGGCTCAGCGCTCCTACAATGAGCAGTTCTTC
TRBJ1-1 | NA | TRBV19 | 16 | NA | CASSTRHILMNTEAFF | TGTGCCAGTAGTACACGACACATCCTCATGAACACTGAAGCTTTCTTT
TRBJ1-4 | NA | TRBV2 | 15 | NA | CASTFSRAGGEKLFF | TGTGCCAGCACCTTTTCTAGGGCGGGTGGGGAAAAACTGTTTTTT
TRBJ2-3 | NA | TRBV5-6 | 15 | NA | CASSLATGEADTQYF | TGTGCCAGCAGCTTAGCGACGGGAGAGGCAGATACGCAGTATTTT
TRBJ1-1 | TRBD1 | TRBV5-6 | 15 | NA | CASSSRGTANTEAFF | TGTGCCAGCAGCTCCAGGGGGACAGCGAACACTGAAGCTTTCTTT
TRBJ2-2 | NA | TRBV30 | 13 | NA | CAWSVSLTGELFF | TGTGCCTGGAGTGTATCACTGACCGGGGAGCTGTTTTTT
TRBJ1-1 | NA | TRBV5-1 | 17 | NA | CASRSWATQGTGAEAFF | TGCGCCAGCAGGTCTTGGGCTACACAGGGAACGGGGGCTGAAGCTTTCTTT
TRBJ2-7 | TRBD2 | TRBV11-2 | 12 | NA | CASSGSAYEQYF | TGTGCCAGTAGCGGGAGTGCCTACGAGCAGTACTTC
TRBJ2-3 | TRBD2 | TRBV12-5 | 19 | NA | CASGPGTSGRPGGTDTQYF | TGTGCTAGTGGTCCCGGGACTAGCGGGAGGCCCGGGGGCACAGATACGCAGTATTTT
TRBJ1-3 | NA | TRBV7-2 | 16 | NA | CASSLRQFLSGNTIYF | TGTGCCAGCAGCCTACGACAGTTCCTCTCTGGAAACACCATATATTTT
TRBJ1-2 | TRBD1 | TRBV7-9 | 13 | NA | CASSPTGNYGYTF | TGTGCCAGCAGCCCGACAGGGAACTATGGCTACACCTTC
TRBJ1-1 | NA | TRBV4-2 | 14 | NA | CASSQDGRDSEAFF | TGTGCCAGCAGCCAAGATGGAAGGGATAGTGAAGCTTTCTTT
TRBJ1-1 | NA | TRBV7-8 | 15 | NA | CASSWKASENTEAFF | TGTGCCAGCAGCTGGAAGGCGTCGGAGAACACTGAAGCTTTCTTT
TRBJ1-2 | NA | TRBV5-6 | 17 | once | CASSFPLRDLGLYGYTF | TGTGCCAGCAGCTTTCCGCTCCGGGACCTCGGACTCTATGGCTACACCTTC
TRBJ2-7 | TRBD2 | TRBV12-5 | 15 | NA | CASGFLLSGRAEQYF | TGTGCTAGTGGTTTCCTCCTCTCGGGGAGGGCCGAGCAGTACTTC
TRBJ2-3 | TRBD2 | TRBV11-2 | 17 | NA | CASSFRRASGLTDTQYF | TGTGCCAGCAGTTTTCGGAGGGCTAGCGGACTCACAGATACGCAGTATTTT
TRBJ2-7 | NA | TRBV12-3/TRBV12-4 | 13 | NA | CASSKGPGHEQYF | TGTGCCAGCAGTAAGGGTCCGGGGCACGAGCAGTACTTC
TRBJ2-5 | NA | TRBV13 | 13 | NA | CASSFIPGETQYF | TGTGCCAGCAGCTTTATACCCGGGGAGACCCAGTACTTC
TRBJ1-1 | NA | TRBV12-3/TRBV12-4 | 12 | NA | CASSTRVSEAFF | TGTGCCAGCAGTACCAGGGTTTCCGAAGCTTTCTTT
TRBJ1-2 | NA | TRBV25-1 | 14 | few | CASSLSRANYGYTF | TGTGCCAGCTCTCTTTCTCGGGCTAACTATGGCTACACCTTC
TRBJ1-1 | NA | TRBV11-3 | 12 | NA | CASRRGVTEAFF | TGTGCCAGCCGACGGGGAGTGACTGAAGCTTTCTTT
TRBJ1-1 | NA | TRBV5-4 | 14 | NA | CASSLDTGGTEAFF | TGTGCCAGCAGCTTGGACACGGGAGGGACTGAAGCTTTCTTT
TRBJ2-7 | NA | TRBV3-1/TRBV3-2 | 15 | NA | CASSQYRGSSYEQYF | TGTGCCAGCAGCCAATATCGCGGAAGCTCCTACGAGCAGTACTTC
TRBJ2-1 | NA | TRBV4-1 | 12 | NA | CASSGTSLEQFF | TGCGCCAGCAGCGGGACTTCACTTGAGCAGTTCTTC
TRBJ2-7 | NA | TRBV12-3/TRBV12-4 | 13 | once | CASSLASGTPRYF | TGTGCCAGCAGTTTAGCGTCCGGGACCCCTCGGTACTTC
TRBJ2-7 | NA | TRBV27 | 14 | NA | CASSSLGGLYEQYF | TGTGCCAGCAGTTCCTTAGGGGGGCTCTACGAGCAGTACTTC
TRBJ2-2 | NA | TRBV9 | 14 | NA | CASSVGGDSGELFF | TGTGCCAGCAGCGTGGGCGGGGATTCCGGGGAGCTGTTTTTT
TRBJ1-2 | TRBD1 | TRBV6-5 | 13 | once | CASRGQGARGYTF | TGTGCCAGCAGGGGACAGGGGGCGAGAGGCTACACCTTC
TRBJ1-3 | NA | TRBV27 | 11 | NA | CATGLGNTIYF | TGTGCCACAGGCCTTGGAAACACCATATATTTT
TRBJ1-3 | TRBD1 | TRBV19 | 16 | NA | CASSPPGTGERNTIYF | TGTGCCAGTAGTCCCCCCGGGACAGGGGAACGAAACACCATATATTTT
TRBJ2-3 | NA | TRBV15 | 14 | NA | CATSREGTGYTQYF | TGTGCCACCAGCAGAGAGGGGACTGGATATACGCAGTATTTT
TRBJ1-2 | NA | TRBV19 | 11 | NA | CAAGQNYGYTF | TGTGCCGCCGGACAGAACTATGGCTACACCTTC
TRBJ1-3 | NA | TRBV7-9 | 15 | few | CASSHNRISGNTIYF | TGTGCCAGCAGCCATAACAGGATCTCTGGAAACACCATATATTTT
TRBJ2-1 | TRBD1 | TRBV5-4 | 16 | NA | CASSSPTGASYNEQFF | TGTGCCAGCAGCTCACCTACAGGGGCCTCCTACAATGAGCAGTTCTTC